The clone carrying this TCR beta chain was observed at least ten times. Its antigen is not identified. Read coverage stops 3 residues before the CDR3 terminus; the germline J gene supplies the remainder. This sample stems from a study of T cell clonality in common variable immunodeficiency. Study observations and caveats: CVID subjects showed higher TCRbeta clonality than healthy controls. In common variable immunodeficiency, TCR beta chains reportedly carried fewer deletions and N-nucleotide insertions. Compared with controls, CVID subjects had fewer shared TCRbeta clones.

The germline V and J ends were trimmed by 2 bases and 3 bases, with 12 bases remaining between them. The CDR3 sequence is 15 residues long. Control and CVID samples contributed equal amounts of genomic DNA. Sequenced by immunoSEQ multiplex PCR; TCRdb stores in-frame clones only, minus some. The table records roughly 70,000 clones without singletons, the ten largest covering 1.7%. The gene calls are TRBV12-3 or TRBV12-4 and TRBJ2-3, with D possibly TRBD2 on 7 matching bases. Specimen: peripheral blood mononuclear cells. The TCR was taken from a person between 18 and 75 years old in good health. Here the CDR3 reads CASSLRGALTDTQYF. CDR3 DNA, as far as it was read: TGTGCCAGCAGTTTACGGGGGGCCTTGACAGATACG.